This is a list of T cell receptor beta chains from one sample in a study of blood T cell repertoires in COVID-19. TCRdb's copy holds only in-frame clones and misses some; the assay was immunoSEQ multiplex PCR. The sample lists 110,000 to 150,000 clones, roughly 90% occurring once. Sequenced input: peripheral blood. The source of these receptors is a man in his sixties with active or convalescent COVID-19. CDR3s include the opening cysteine and the closing phenylalanine or tryptophan. The order of the fields is V gene, D gene, J gene, CDR3 protein, CDR3 DNA. A D gene is named only where the DNA matches it firmly.

V gene: TRBV2
D gene: TRBD1
J gene: TRBJ1-6
CDR3 protein: CASSPGGGRVDSPLHF
CDR3 DNA: TGTGCCAGCAGCCCAGGGGGAGGCCGGGTTGATTCACCCCTCCACTTT

V gene: TRBV27
D gene: TRBD1
J gene: TRBJ2-5
CDR3 protein: CASSLSQGAKYGETQYF
CDR3 DNA: TGTGCCAGCAGTTTAAGTCAGGGGGCTAAGTATGGTGAGACCCAGTACTTC

V gene: TRBV29-1
D gene: TRBD1
J gene: TRBJ1-2
CDR3 protein: CSVFSGGGYGYTF
CDR3 DNA: TGCAGCGTGTTCTCAGGGGGAGGCTATGGCTACACCTTC

V gene: TRBV2
D gene: TRBD1
J gene: TRBJ1-1
CDR3 protein: CASSETDRAGNTEAFF
CDR3 DNA: TGTGCCAGCAGTGAAACGGACAGGGCAGGGAACACTGAAGCTTTCTTT

V gene: TRBV27
D gene: NA
J gene: TRBJ2-7
CDR3 protein: CASSLLPRPAAYEQYF
CDR3 DNA: TGTGCCAGCAGTTTACTCCCCCGGCCAGCGGCCTACGAGCAGTACTTC

V gene: TRBV11-3
D gene: TRBD2
J gene: TRBJ2-7
CDR3 protein: CASSPGGAGTEGEQYF
CDR3 DNA: TGTGCCAGCAGCCCGGGTGGAGCGGGAACAGAAGGGGAGCAGTACTTC

V gene: TRBV28
D gene: TRBD1
J gene: TRBJ1-2
CDR3 protein: CASSVVTGANYGYTF
CDR3 DNA: TGTGCCAGCAGTGTAGTTACAGGGGCGAACTATGGCTACACCTTC

V gene: TRBV29-1
D gene: TRBD1
J gene: TRBJ1-1
CDR3 protein: CSVAGSGGTEAFF
CDR3 DNA: TGCAGCGTCGCCGGCTCAGGGGGCACTGAAGCTTTCTTT

V gene: TRBV30
D gene: TRBD2
J gene: TRBJ2-3
CDR3 protein: CAWSASTSGRAVGPDTQYF
CDR3 DNA: TGTGCCTGGAGTGCATCCACTAGCGGGAGGGCGGTGGGTCCAGATACGCAGTATTTT

V gene: TRBV9
D gene: TRBD2
J gene: TRBJ2-7
CDR3 protein: CASSVEGLAGYYEQYF
CDR3 DNA: TGTGCCAGCAGCGTTGAGGGACTAGCGGGGTACTACGAGCAGTACTTC

V gene: TRBV19
D gene: TRBD1
J gene: TRBJ1-1
CDR3 protein: CASSPDRVNTEAFF
CDR3 DNA: TGTGCCAGTAGTCCCGACAGGGTGAACACTGAAGCTTTCTTT

V gene: TRBV18
D gene: TRBD1
J gene: TRBJ1-1
CDR3 protein: CASSPIRTGAEAFF
CDR3 DNA: TGTGCCAGCTCACCAATTAGGACAGGGGCTGAAGCTTTCTTT

V gene: TRBV6-5
D gene: TRBD1
J gene: TRBJ1-1
CDR3 protein: CASRTQGLDTEAFF
CDR3 DNA: TGTGCCAGCAGGACACAGGGGCTAGACACTGAAGCTTTCTTT

V gene: TRBV28
D gene: TRBD1
J gene: TRBJ1-2
CDR3 protein: CASASGTGDYGYTF
CDR3 DNA: TGTGCCAGCGCCTCCGGGACAGGGGACTATGGCTACACCTTC

V gene: TRBV30
D gene: TRBD1
J gene: TRBJ2-5
CDR3 protein: CAWTLWTGGSPGTQYF
CDR3 DNA: TGTGCCTGGACACTTTGGACAGGCGGCTCTCCCGGGACCCAGTACTTC